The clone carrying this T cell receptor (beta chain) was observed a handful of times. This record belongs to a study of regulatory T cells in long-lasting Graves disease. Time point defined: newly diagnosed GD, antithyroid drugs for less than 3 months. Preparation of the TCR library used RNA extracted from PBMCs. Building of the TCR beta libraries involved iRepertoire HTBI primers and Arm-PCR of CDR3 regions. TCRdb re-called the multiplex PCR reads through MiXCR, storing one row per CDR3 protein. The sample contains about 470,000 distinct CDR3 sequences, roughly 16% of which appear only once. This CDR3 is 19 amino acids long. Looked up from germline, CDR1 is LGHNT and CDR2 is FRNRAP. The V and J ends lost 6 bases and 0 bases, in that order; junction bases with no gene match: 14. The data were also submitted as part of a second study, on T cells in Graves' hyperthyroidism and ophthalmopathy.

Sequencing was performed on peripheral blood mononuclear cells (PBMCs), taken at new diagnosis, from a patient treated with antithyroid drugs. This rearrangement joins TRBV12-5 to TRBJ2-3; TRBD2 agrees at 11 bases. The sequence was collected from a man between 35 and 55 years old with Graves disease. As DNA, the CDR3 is TGTGCTAGTGGACCTACCGGGACTAGCGGAAATCCTAGCACAGATACGCAGTATTTT. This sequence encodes CASGPTGTSGNPSTDTQYF.